A selection of T cell receptor beta chains follows, all from one sample in a study of blood T cell repertoires in COVID-19. The protocol was immunoSEQ multiplex PCR, while the TCRdb copy is restricted to in-frame clones and leaves out a portion. The table includes about 280,000 clones, 65% to 90% detected once. Sequenced material: peripheral blood. The receptors were gathered from a man in his fifties or sixties with active or convalescent COVID-19. Each CDR3 is given with its conserved first and last residue. A D gene is named only where the DNA matches it firmly. The size field is filled for only some rows; it gives once, few, many or a size class.

j_call d_call v_call clone_size cdr3_nt cdr3_aa
TRBJ1-1 - TRBV2 - TGTGCCAGCACTCCCCCCGGGGTAGGCACTGAAGCTTTCTTT CASTPPGVGTEAFF
TRBJ2-3 - TRBV18 - TGTGCCAGCTCACCACCCGATCCAGGGGGCACAGATACGCAGTATTTT CASSPPDPGGTDTQYF
TRBJ1-4 TRBD1 TRBV5-4 - TGTGCCACCTCTAAGACAGGGACCGAAAAACTGTTTTTT CATSKTGTEKLFF
TRBJ1-2 - TRBV15 - TGTGCCACCCGACGGGACACAGCTAACTATGGCTACACCTTC CATRRDTANYGYTF
TRBJ2-7 - TRBV6-5 - TGTGCCAGCAGGGAGACAGATTACGAGCAGTACTTC CASRETDYEQYF
TRBJ1-5 - TRBV19 - TGTGCCAGTAGTATGGTCGGGGGGAATCAGCCCCAGCATTTT CASSMVGGNQPQHF
TRBJ2-5 - TRBV5-1 - TGCGCCAGCAGCTTGATGAGTCCAGGTCGAGAGACCCAGTACTTC CASSLMSPGRETQYF
TRBJ2-5 TRBD1 TRBV4-3 - TGCGCCAGCAGCCAAGATAGGGACAGCCAAGAGACCCAGTACTTC CASSQDRDSQETQYF
TRBJ2-3 TRBD2 TRBV5-1 - TGCGCCAGCAGCAGGAAACTAGCGGGGGAAACCTCAGATACGCAGTATTTT CASSRKLAGETSDTQYF
TRBJ1-4 - TRBV19 - TGTGCCAGTAGTAATCTCCAGGGAGGAAAACTGTTTTTT CASSNLQGGKLFF
TRBJ2-7 TRBD2 TRBV2 - TGTGCCAGCAGGGACCGGACTAGCGGGAGCTCCGGAGAGCAGTACTTC CASRDRTSGSSGEQYF
TRBJ2-5 - TRBV2 - TGTGCCAGCAGTGATCCTGGCGGGTTTACTCAAGAGACCCAGTACTTC CASSDPGGFTQETQYF
TRBJ2-1 TRBD2 TRBV6-5 - TGTGCCAGCAGTCCTCTAGCGGGACGCAATGAGCAGTTCTTC CASSPLAGRNEQFF
TRBJ2-1 TRBD1 TRBV7-6 - TGTGCCAGCAGCTTAGGGAACAGGGGAGCATACAATGAGCAGTTCTTC CASSLGNRGAYNEQFF
TRBJ2-6 TRBD1 TRBV18 - TGTGCCAGCTCATCCGGGACAGGGGGGACTGGGGCCAACGTCCTGACTTTC CASSSGTGGTGANVLTF
TRBJ2-2 TRBD2 TRBV20-1 once TGCAGTGCTAGTAGGCTAGCGGGCACCGGGGAGCTGTTTTTT CSASRLAGTGELFF
TRBJ2-7 TRBD1 TRBV30 - TGTGCCTGGAGCAGGGGGCAAGTCGAGCAGTACTTC CAWSRGQVEQYF
TRBJ1-2 TRBD1 TRBV6-5 few TGTGCCAGCAGCTTGACAGGGAAAATTGGCTACACCTTC CASSLTGKIGYTF
TRBJ1-3 - TRBV6-2/TRBV6-3 - TGTGCCAGCAGTTACAGGACAGTTAGTGGAAACACCATATATTTT CASSYRTVSGNTIYF
TRBJ2-1 TRBD2 TRBV12-3/TRBV12-4 - TGTGCCTCAAAGACTAGCTTGCATGAGCAGTTCTTC CASKTSLHEQFF
TRBJ1-1 TRBD1 TRBV7-9 - TGTGCCAGCAGCTTACGGACAGGGGGTAACATGAACACTGAAGCTTTCTTT CASSLRTGGNMNTEAFF
TRBJ2-1 TRBD2 TRBV3-1/TRBV3-2 - TGTGCCAGCAGCCTGGGACTAGCGGGAGTCAATGAGCAGTTCTTC CASSLGLAGVNEQFF
TRBJ2-2 TRBD2 TRBV23-1 - TGCGCCAGCAGTTTACTAGCGGGACTTATAAACACCGGGGAGCTGTTTTTT CASSLLAGLINTGELFF
TRBJ2-1 - TRBV29-1 few TGCAGCGTTCTTCTCGGAGACCCCGGCAATGAGCAGTTCTTC CSVLLGDPGNEQFF
TRBJ1-2 - TRBV11-2 - TGTGCCAGCAGCTTAGATAGACTCGCTAACTATGGCTACACCTTC CASSLDRLANYGYTF
TRBJ1-3 - TRBV5-4 - TGTGCCAGCAGCCACGGACAAATCTCTGGAAACACCATATATTTT CASSHGQISGNTIYF
TRBJ1-1 TRBD1 TRBV5-4 - TGTGCCAGCAGCTCGACAGGGGGACCTCTTGAAGCTTTCTTT CASSSTGGPLEAFF
TRBJ1-2 TRBD1 TRBV18 - TGTGCCAGCTCACCGTGGACAGGGGGCGGTAAATTC CASSPWTGGGKF
TRBJ1-2 TRBD1 TRBV5-1 - TGCGCCAGCAGCGGATCCACAGGGGAGGACGGCTACACCTTC CASSGSTGEDGYTF
TRBJ2-2 - TRBV5-1 - TGCGCCAGCAGCTCGCTCCCCGGTGGCGGGGAGCTGTTTTTT CASSSLPGGGELFF
TRBJ1-5 - TRBV6-1 - TGTGCCAGCAGTGATGGGCAGGGCGTAAGACAGCCCCAGCATTTT CASSDGQGVRQPQHF
TRBJ1-2 - TRBV14 - TGTGCCAGCAGCCAAGATTTACAGCCTCTTGGCTACTATGGCTACACCTTC CASSQDLQPLGYYGYTF
TRBJ2-7 TRBD1 TRBV10-3 once TGTGCCATCAGTTCCGGGACAGGGACCTACGAGCAGTACTTC CAISSGTGTYEQYF
TRBJ1-1 - TRBV7-8 - TGTGCCAGCAGCGGAGTCGGGCGACTAGGCACTGAAGCTTTCTTT CASSGVGRLGTEAFF
TRBJ1-1 - TRBV6-5 - TGTGCCAGCAGAGGGGTCGGGAACACTGAAGCTTTCTTT CASRGVGNTEAFF
TRBJ2-1 TRBD2 TRBV10-3 - TGTGCCATCAGTGGGACTAGCGGGAGGGGCTATGAGCAGTTCTTC CAISGTSGRGYEQFF
TRBJ2-1 - TRBV21-1 - TGTGCCGGACTAGTAGGTGAGCAGTTCTTC CAGLVGEQFF
TRBJ2-5 TRBD1 TRBV5-1 - TGCGCCAGCAGCATACAGGGGTACCAAGAGACCCAGTACTTC CASSIQGYQETQYF
TRBJ2-1 TRBD2 TRBV7-3 - TGTGCCAGCAGCTCCACTAGCGGCACGACCTACAATGAGCAGTTCTTC CASSSTSGTTYNEQFF
TRBJ1-5 - TRBV7-9 - TGTGCCAGCAGCTTTACAGAAGGGCCCCAGCATTTT CASSFTEGPQHF
TRBJ2-7 - TRBV7-2 - TGTGCCAGCAGCTCAGGCTGGTCCACGGGGTACGAGCAGTACTTC CASSSGWSTGYEQYF
TRBJ2-1 - TRBV5-4 - TGTGCCAGCAGGAGGCTAGTCGGGTTCGATGAGCAGTTCTTC CASRRLVGFDEQFF
TRBJ1-1 TRBD1 TRBV29-1 - TGCAGCGTTGGGACAGGGGGCACGGCGACTGAAGCTTTCTTT CSVGTGGTATEAFF
TRBJ2-3 TRBD2 TRBV5-6 - TGTGCCAGCAGTGGACTAGCGGGAGGGGCAGATACGCAGTATTTT CASSGLAGGADTQYF
TRBJ2-3 - TRBV7-9 - TGTGCCAGCAGCTTACCCCGAAGGCCGGGAAATAACACAGATACGCAGTATTTT CASSLPRRPGNNTDTQYF
TRBJ2-7 - TRBV14 - TGTGCCAGCAGCCAAGCAGGGGGGTACGAGCAGTACTTC CASSQAGGYEQYF
TRBJ1-1 TRBD1 TRBV6-5 - TGTGCCAGCAGTTTTCAAGGCGCAGGGGGATACACTGAAGCTTTCTTT CASSFQGAGGYTEAFF
TRBJ2-2 TRBD2 TRBV4-2 - TGTGCCAGCAGCCAGGACCTAGCGGGAGGGGGCGGGGAGCTGTTTTTT CASSQDLAGGGGELFF
TRBJ2-4 - TRBV19 - TGTGCCAGTAGCCCAGGGGAGTCCAAAAACATTCAGTACTTC CASSPGESKNIQYF
TRBJ2-7 - TRBV11-2 - TGTGCCAGCAGCTCGACGGACAGACTCTACGAGCAGTACTTC CASSSTDRLYEQYF
TRBJ2-2 - TRBV5-4 - TGTGCCAGCAGCTTGTTAGGCAGGGCGAACACCGGGGAGCTGTTTTTT CASSLLGRANTGELFF
TRBJ2-2 - TRBV7-8 - TGTGCCAGCAGCTTAGAGCTGGAGGCCGGGGAGCTGTTTTTT CASSLELEAGELFF
TRBJ2-7 - TRBV10-3 - TGTGCCATCAGTCAACGGGACTTCGTAGGAGAGCAGTACTTC CAISQRDFVGEQYF
TRBJ1-4 - TRBV7-9 - TGTGCCAGCAGCTTTGGAGGCGGGGGAGATGAAAAACTGTTTTTT CASSFGGGGDEKLFF
TRBJ1-5 - TRBV30 - TGTGCCTGGGGCGACAGGATAAATCAGCCCCAGCATTTT CAWGDRINQPQHF